What follows are 3 T cell receptor beta chains derived from one specimen sequenced in a study of blood T cell repertoires in COVID-19. Clones were sequenced by immunoSEQ multiplex PCR, and TCRdb holds only the in-frame ones, with some missing. This table holds about 140,000 clones, 88% found once. Specimen: peripheral blood. These receptor sequences come from a woman aged 50 to 65 with acute or convalescent COVID-19.

This sequence joins TRBV3-1 (or the pseudogene TRBV3-2) and TRBJ2-1, with TRBD2 as a possible D gene (6 bases). The CDR3 covers 14 residues. Trimming removed 10 bases at V and 8 bases at J, with 21 bases between. Germline V gene data show CDR1 as LGHDT and CDR2 as YNNKEL (reference sequence). CDR3 amino acids: CATNAGLVGDEQFF. The CDR3 coding sequence is TGTGCCACCAACGCGGGACTTGTAGGGGATGAGCAGTTCTTC.

The chain recombines TRBV7-6 with TRBJ2-1; 10 bases are a match to TRBD2. The CDR3 sequence is 16 residues long. The V and J ends lost 5 bases and 5 bases, in that order; junction bases with no gene match: 9. CDR1 is SGHVS, CDR2 FNYEAQ, per germline. In nucleotides, the CDR3 is TGTGCCAGCAGCACCCGAGCGGGAGGGCCAAACAATGAGCAGTTCTTC. Translation: CASSTRAGGPNNEQFF.

This clone has more than one count but fewer than ten. This sequence joins TRBV9 and TRBJ1-6; D unresolved. V was pared by 0 bases and J by 7 bases, with 11 bases between. The germline V gene has CDR1 SGDLS and CDR2 YYNGEE. This CDR3 has 15 residues. The CDR3 coding sequence is TGTGCCAGCAGCGTAGATCAGGCCGAGAATTCACCCCTCCACTTT. Translation gives CASSVDQAENSPLHF.